This T cell receptor (beta chain) was documented in a study of CD8+ T cells in alopecia areata. On the study more broadly: For the treated group, dosing was oral tofacitinib at 5 to 10 mg twice daily.

Per the germline V gene, CDR1 is SSHAT and CDR2 is FNYEAQ (reference sequence). The CDR3 is 14 amino acids. Findings and caveats of the study: Uncertain still, given a single nonresponder, is whether baseline CD8+ expansion links to response. Scalp clonality, along with expanded CD8+ clones among the top 100, was significantly decreased by tofacitinib.

Remarks on this clone: Its specificity is not known. Mismatch with germline at one junction end may stem from a read error.

The treatment denotes: oral pan-JAK inhibitor, 5-10 mg twice daily. Following RNA extraction, reverse transcription yielded cDNA that acted as the sequencing template. The data were produced by immunoSEQ multiplex PCR, yet TCRdb's version contains in-frame clones alone and is incomplete. The repertoire holds roughly 99,000 clones, with roughly 84% as singletons. This sequence joins TRBV7-7 and TRBJ2-1, with a tentative D call TRBD1 (5 bases). This specimen was CD8+ T cells sorted from blood, taken at week 24, from a patient treated with tofacitinib. The TCR sequence derives from a human donor with alopecia areata. The CDR3 DNA sequence: TGTGCTAGCAGCTCAGGGTCTGGGAACAATGAGCAGTTCTTC. Residues: CASSSGSGNNEQFF.